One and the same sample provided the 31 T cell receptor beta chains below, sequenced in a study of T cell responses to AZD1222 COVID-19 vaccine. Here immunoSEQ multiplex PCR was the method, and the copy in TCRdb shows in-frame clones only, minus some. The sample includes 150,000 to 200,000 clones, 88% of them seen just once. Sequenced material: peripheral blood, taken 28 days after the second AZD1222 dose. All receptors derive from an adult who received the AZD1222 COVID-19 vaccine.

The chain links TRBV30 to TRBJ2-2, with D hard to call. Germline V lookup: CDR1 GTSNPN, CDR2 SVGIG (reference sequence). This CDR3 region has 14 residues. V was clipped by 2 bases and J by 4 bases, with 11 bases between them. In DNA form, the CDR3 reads TGTGCCTGGAGTACAGCCGATGCCACCGGGGAGCTGTTTTTT. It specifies CAWSTADATGELFF.

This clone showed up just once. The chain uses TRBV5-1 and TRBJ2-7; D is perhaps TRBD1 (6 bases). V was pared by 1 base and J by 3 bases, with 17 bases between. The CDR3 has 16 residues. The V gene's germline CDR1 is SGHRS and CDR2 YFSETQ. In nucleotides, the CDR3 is TGCGCCAGCAGCTTGTGGGGGCGGCAGGCTAACTACGAGCAGTACTTC. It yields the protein CASSLWGRQANYEQYF.

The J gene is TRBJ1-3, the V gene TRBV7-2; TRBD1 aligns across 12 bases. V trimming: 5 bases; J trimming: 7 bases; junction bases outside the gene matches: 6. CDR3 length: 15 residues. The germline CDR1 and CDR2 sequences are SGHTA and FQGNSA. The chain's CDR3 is CASSLGTGGGNTIYF. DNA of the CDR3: TGTGCCAGCAGCCTGGGGACAGGGGGCGGGAACACCATATATTTT. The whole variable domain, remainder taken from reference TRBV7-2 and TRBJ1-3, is GAGVSQSPSNKVTEKGKDVELRCDPISGHTALYWYRQSLGQGLEFLIYFQGNSAPDKSGLPSDRFSAERTGGSVSTLTIQRTQQEDSAVYLCASSLGTGGGNTIYFGEGSWLTVV.

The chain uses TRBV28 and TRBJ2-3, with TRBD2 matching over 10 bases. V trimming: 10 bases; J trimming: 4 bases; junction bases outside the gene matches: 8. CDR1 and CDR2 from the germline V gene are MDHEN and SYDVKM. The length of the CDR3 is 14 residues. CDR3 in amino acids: CATFLAGDADTQYF. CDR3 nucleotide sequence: TGTGCCACCTTCCTAGCGGGAGACGCAGATACGCAGTATTTT. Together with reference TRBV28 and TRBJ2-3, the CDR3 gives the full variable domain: DVKVTQSSRYLVKRTGEKVFLECVQDMDHENMFWYRQDPGLGLRLIYFSYDVKMKEKGDIPEGYSVSREKKERFSLILESASTNQTSMYLCATFLAGDADTQYFGPGTRLTVL.

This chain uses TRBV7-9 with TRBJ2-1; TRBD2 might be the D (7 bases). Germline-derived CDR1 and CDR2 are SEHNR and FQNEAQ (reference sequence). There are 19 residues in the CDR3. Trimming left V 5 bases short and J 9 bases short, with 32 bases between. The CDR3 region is CASSGSVGGTGLGGREQFF. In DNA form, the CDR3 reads TGTGCCAGCAGCGGGAGTGTAGGGGGAACCGGACTAGGGGGGCGTGAGCAGTTCTTC. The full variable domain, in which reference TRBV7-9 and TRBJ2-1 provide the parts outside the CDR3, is DTGVSQNPRHKITKRGQNVTFRCDPISEHNRLYWYRQTLGQGPEFLTYFQNEAQLEKSRLLSDRFSAERPKGSFSTLEIQRTEQGDSAMYLCASSGSVGGTGLGGREQFFGPGTRLTVL.

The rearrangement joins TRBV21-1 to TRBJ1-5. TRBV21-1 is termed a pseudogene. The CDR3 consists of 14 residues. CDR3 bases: TGTGCCAGCAGCCCTGGACGGTCAAATCAGCCCCAGCATTTT. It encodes CASSPGRSNQPQHF.

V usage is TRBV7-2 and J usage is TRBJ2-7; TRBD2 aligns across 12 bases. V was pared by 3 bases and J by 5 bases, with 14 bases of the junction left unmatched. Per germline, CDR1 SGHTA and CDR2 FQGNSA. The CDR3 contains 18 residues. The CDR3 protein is CASSLFPPSGRARNEQYF. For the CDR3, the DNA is TGTGCCAGCAGCTTGTTTCCCCCTAGCGGGAGGGCCCGGAACGAGCAGTACTTC.

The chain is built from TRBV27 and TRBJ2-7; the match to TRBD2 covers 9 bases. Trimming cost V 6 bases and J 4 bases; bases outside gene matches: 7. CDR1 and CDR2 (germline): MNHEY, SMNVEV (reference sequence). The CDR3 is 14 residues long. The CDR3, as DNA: TGTGCCAGCAGGGTTAGCGGGAGTGGGTACGAGCAGTACTTC. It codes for CASRVSGSGYEQYF.

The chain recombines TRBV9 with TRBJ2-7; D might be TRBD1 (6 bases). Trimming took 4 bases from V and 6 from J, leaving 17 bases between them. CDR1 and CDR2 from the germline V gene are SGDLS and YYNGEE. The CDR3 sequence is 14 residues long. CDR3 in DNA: TGTGCCAGCAGCCCCACAGGGCTCGTAGGCGAGCAGTACTTC. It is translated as CASSPTGLVGEQYF.

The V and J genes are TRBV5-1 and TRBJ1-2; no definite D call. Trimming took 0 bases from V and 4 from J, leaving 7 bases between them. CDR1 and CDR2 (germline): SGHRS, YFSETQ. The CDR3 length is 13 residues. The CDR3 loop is CASSLERTYGYTF. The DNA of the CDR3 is TGCGCCAGCAGCTTGGAGCGGACCTATGGCTACACCTTC.

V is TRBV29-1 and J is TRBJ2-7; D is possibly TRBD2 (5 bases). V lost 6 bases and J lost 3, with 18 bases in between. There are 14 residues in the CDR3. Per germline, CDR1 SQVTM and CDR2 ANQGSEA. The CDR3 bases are TGCAGCGTCGGAGGAGCGGAGACACACTACGAGCAGTACTTC. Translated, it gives CSVGGAETHYEQYF.

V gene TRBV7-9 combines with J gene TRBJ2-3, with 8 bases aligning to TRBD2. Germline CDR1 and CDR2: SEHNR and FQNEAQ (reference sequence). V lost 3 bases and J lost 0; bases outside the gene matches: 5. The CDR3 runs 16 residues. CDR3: CASSFLIAGSTDTQYF. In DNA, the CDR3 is TGTGCCAGCAGCTTTCTCATAGCGGGAAGCACAGATACGCAGTATTTT.

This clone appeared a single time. The CDR3 DNA reads as TGCGCCAGCAGCCAAGACAACAGTAACACCGGGGAGCTGTTTTTT. Translating gives CASSQDNSNTGELFF. The V gene is TRBV4-3, the J gene TRBJ2-2, with D hard to call. Germline CDR1 LGHNA, CDR2 YSLEER. Trimming removed 0 bases at V and 2 bases at J, with 7 bases between. The CDR3 consists of 15 residues.

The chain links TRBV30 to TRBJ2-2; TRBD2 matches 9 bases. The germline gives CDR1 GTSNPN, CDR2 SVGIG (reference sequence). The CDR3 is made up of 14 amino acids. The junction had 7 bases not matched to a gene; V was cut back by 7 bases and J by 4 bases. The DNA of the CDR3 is TGTGCCTATATAGCGGGAGCGGGCACCGGGGAGCTGTTTTTT. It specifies CAYIAGAGTGELFF.

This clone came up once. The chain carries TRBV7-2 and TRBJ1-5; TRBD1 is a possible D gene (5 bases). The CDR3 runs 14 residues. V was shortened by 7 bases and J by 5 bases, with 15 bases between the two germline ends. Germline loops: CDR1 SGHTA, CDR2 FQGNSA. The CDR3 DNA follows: TGTGCCAGCACCCCTTTCCGAGGGGATCAGCCCCAGCATTTT. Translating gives CASTPFRGDQPQHF.

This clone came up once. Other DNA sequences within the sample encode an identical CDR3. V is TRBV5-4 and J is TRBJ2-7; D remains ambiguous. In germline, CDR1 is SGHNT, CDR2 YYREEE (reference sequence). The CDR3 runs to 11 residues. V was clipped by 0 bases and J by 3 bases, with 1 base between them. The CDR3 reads CASSLDYEQYF. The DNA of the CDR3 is TGTGCCAGCAGCTTGGACTACGAGCAGTACTTC.

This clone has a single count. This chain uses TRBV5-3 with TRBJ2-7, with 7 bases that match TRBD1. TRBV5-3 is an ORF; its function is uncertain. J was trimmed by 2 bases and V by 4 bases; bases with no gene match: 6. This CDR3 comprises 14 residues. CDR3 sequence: CARSNGQVPYEQYF. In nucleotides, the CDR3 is TGTGCCAGAAGCAACGGACAGGTGCCCTACGAGCAGTACTTC.

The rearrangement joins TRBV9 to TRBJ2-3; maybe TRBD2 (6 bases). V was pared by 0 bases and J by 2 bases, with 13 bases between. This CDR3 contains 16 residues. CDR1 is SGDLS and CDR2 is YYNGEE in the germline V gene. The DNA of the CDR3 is TGTGCCAGCAGCGTAGAGGTTGGAGGGATCACAGATACGCAGTATTTT. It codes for CASSVEVGGITDTQYF.

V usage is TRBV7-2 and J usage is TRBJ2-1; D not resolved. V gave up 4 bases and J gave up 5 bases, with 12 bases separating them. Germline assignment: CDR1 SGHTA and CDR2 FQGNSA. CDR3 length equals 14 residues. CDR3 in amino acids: CASSSPTRNNEQFF. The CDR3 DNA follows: TGTGCCAGCAGCTCCCCCACTCGGAACAATGAGCAGTTCTTC.

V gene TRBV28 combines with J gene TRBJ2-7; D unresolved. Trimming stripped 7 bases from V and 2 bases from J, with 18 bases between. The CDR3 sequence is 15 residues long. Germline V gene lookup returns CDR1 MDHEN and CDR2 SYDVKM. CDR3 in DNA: TGTGCCAGCACTGTCCCCAGGAGTCTGACCTACGAGCAGTACTTC. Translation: CASTVPRSLTYEQYF.

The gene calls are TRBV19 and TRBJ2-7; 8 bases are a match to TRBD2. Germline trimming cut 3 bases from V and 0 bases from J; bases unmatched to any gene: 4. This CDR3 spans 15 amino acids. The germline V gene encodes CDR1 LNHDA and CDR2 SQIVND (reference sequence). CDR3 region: CASSIQRGSSYEQYF. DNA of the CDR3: TGTGCCAGTAGTATCCAGCGGGGGAGCTCCTACGAGCAGTACTTC. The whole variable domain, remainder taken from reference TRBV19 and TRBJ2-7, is DGGITQSPKYLFRKEGQNVTLSCEQNLNHDAMYWYRQDPGQGLRLIYYSQIVNDFQKGDIAEGYSVSREKKESFPLTVTSAQKNPTAFYLCASSIQRGSSYEQYFGPGTRLTVT.

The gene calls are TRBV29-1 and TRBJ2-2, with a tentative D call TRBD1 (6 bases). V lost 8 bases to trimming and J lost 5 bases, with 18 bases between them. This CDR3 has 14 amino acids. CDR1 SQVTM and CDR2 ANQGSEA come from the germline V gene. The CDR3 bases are TGCAGCTACTCTTCCGGGACACTTACCGGGGAGCTGTTTTTT. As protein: CSYSSGTLTGELFF.

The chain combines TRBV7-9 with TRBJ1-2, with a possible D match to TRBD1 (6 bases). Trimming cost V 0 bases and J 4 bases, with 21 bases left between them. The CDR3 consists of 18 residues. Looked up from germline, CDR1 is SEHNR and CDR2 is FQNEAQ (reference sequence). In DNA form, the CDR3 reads TGTGCCAGCAGCTTAGCGCGGGGGGCAGCTACTAACCTCTATGGCTACACCTTC. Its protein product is CASSLARGAATNLYGYTF.

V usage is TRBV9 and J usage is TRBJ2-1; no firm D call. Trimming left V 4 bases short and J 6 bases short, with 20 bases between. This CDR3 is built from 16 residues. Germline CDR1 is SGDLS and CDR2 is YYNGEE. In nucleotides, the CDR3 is TGTGCCAGCAGCCTCGCCCTAGGCCCGGGTGGCAATGAGCAGTTCTTC. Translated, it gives CASSLALGPGGNEQFF.

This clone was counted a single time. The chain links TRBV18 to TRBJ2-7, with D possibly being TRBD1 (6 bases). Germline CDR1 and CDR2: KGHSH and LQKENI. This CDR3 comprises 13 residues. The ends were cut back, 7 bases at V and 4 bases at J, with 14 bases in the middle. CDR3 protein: CASCPDRQYEQYF. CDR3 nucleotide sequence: TGTGCCAGCTGCCCCGACAGGCAGTACGAGCAGTACTTC.

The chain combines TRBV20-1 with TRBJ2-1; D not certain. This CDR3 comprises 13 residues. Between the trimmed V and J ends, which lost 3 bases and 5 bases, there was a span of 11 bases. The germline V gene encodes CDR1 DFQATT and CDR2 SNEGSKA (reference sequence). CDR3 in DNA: TGCAGTGCTAGTGCCATCGCAAACAATGAGCAGTTCTTC. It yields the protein CSASAIANNEQFF.

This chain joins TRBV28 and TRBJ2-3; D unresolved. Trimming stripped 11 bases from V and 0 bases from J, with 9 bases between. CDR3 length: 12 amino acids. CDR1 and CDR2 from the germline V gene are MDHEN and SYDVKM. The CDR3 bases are TGTGCCCACTCGTATAGCACAGATACGCAGTATTTT. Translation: CAHSYSTDTQYF.

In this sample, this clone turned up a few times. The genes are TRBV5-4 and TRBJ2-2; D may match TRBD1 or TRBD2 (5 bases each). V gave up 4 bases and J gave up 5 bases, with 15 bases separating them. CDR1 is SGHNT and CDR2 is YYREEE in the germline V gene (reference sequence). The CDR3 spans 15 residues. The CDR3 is CASSDPGTPTGELFF. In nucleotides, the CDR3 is TGTGCCAGCAGCGACCCCGGGACCCCAACCGGGGAGCTGTTTTTT.

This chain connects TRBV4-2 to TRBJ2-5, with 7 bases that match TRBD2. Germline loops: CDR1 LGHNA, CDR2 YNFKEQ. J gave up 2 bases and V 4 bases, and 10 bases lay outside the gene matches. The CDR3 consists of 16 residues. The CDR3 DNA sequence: TGTGCCAGCAGCCCCGTCGGGGGGAGAGGTCAAGAGACCCAGTACTTC. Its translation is CASSPVGGRGQETQYF.

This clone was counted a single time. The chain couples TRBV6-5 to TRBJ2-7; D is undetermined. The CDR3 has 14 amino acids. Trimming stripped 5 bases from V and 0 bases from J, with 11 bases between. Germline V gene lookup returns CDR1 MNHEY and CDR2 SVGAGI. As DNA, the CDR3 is TGTGCCAGCAGTCGACATGACAACTCCTACGAGCAGTACTTC. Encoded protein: CASSRHDNSYEQYF.

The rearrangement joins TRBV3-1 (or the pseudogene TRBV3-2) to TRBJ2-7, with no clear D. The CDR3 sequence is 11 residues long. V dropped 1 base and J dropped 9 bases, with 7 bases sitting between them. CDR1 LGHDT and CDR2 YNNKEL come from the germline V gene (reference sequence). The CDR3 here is CASSQGSGQYF. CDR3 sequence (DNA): TGTGCCAGCAGCCAAGGCTCAGGGCAGTACTTC.